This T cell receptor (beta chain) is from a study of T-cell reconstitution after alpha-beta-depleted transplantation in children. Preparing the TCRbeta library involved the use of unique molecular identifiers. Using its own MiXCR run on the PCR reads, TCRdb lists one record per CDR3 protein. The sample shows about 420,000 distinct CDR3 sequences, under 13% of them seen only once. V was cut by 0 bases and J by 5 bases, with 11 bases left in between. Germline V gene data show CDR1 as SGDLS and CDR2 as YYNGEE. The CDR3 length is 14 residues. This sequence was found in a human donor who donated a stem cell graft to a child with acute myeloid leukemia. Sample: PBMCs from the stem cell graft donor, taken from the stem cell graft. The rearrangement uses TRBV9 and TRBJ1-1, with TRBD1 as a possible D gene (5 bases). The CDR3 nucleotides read TGTGCCAGCAGCGTAGACGCGGGGCCTACTGAAGCTTTCTTT. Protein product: CASSVDAGPTEAFF.